This T cell receptor (beta chain) is drawn from a study of CXCR3-negative and CXCR3-positive naive CD8 T cells. Whole-study results and caveats: TRB CDR3s of CXCR3-positive naive cells were more hydrophobic than those of CXCR3-negative naive cells.

Cells classed as naive CD8+ T cells were CD45RO-CCR7+CD27+CD95-. On this clonotype itself: As yet, its antigen is unknown.

The CDR3 consists of 14 residues. In germline, CDR1 is MGHRA, CDR2 YSYEKL. The authors made the TRB cDNA libraries by 5' RACE using UMI labels. Reanalyzing the 5' RACE reads, TCRdb keeps one entry per CDR3 protein, without DNA. In total, the table holds 100,000 to 150,000 distinct CDR3 sequences. This rearrangement joins TRBV4-1 to TRBJ2-3. Sequencing was carried out using naive CXCR3- CD8+ T cells from blood. The subset was: CD45RO-CCR7+CD27+CD95- naive CD8+ T cells lacking CXCR3 (TNR3-). The receptor was derived from a human donor in good health. Some clones in this sample may be carry-over from other donors' samples. Here the CDR3 reads CASSQGSGPDTQYF.